These 21 T cell receptor beta chains were sequenced from one sample in a study of blood T cell repertoires in COVID-19 (dated by TCRdb to the early 2020s). Library generation was performed with the immunoSEQ multiplex PCR assay. As stored in TCRdb, this immuneACCESS dataset retains in-frame rearrangements with V and J assigned. A fraction of the clones does not appear; measured against another copy, unresolved V genes explain less than half of the discrepancy, and the remainder lacks a known reason. The table for this sample lists about 440,000 clones; roughly 85% of them were counted only once. The top ten clones comprise nearly 2% of the sample. The sequenced sample was PBMCs or T cells enriched from blood (not recorded which). These receptors came from a woman between 18 and 29 years old with acute COVID-19.

The chain employs TRBV15 and TRBJ2-1; maybe TRBD2 (5 bases). In germline, CDR1 is LNHNV, CDR2 YYDKDF (reference sequence). V gave up 3 bases and J gave up 9 bases, with 12 bases separating them. This CDR3 has 13 residues. CDR3 nucleotides: TGTGCCACCAGCAGCAACCAGGCGGGTGAGCAGTTCTTC. This sequence encodes CATSSNQAGEQFF.

V is TRBV4-1 and J is TRBJ2-1; 11 bases fit TRBD2. The germline V gene has CDR1 MGHRA and CDR2 YSYEKL. This CDR3 has 16 amino acids. V dropped 6 bases and J dropped 5; count of bases not matched to a gene: 9. CDR3: CASSIPSGRTDNEQFF. In nucleotides, the CDR3 is TGCGCCAGCAGTATCCCTAGCGGGAGGACGGACAATGAGCAGTTCTTC.

This chain connects TRBV9 to TRBJ2-1; a weak D match, TRBD2 (5 bases). Deletions cut 3 bases from V and 0 bases from J, with 16 bases between. Germline loops: CDR1 SGDLS, CDR2 YYNGEE. The CDR3 extends over 17 amino acids. CDR3 amino acids: CASSADLGGGSYNEQFF. The CDR3, as DNA: TGTGCCAGCAGCGCGGACCTAGGCGGAGGCTCCTACAATGAGCAGTTCTTC.

This chain joins TRBV5-1 and TRBJ1-1, with TRBD1 matching 10 bases. This CDR3 is built from 15 residues. With 4 bases clipped from V and 1 base from J, the junction kept 4 bases outside the gene matches. Per germline, CDR1 SGHRS and CDR2 YFSETQ. The CDR3 sequence is CASSRQGARNTEAFF. CDR3 bases: TGCGCCAGCAGCAGACAGGGGGCGAGGAACACTGAAGCTTTCTTT.

The V gene is TRBV5-4, the J gene TRBJ2-7; TRBD2 agrees at 9 bases. V was clipped by 4 bases and J by 0 bases; unmatched bases: 2. Germline loops: CDR1 SGHNT, CDR2 YYREEE (reference sequence). This CDR3 has 14 residues. CDR3 loop: CASSVSGSSYEQYF. DNA of the CDR3: TGTGCCAGCAGCGTTAGCGGGAGCTCCTACGAGCAGTACTTC.

The chain employs TRBV5-4 and TRBJ2-5, with TRBD2 matching 9 bases. Germline lookup yields CDR1 SGHNT and CDR2 YYREEE (reference sequence). J lost 4 bases, V lost 1 base, and 8 bases had no gene match. This CDR3 is 16 amino acids long. The CDR3 bases are TGTGCCAGCAGCTTGAAGCGGGAGGCTTGGCTAGAGACCCAGTACTTC. Protein product: CASSLKREAWLETQYF.

This clone has just one count. The chain links TRBV27 to TRBJ1-5; D ambiguous. The V end lost 8 bases, the J end lost 7 bases, and 12 bases lay between the germline ends. Germline V gene data show CDR1 as MNHEY and CDR2 as SMNVEV (reference sequence). The CDR3 is 12 residues long. The CDR3 region is CASGEERQPQHF. DNA for the CDR3: TGTGCCAGCGGCGAGGAGAGGCAGCCCCAGCATTTT.

Points on this clone: Within the sample, other DNA sequences also encode this same CDR3. This chain uses TRBV6-2 or TRBV6-3 with TRBJ1-1, with 11 nucleotides matching TRBD1. The J segment lost 6 bases and the V segment lost 5 bases, leaving 2 bases of the junction unmatched. This CDR3 region has 13 residues. CDR1 and CDR2 (germline): MNHEY, SVGEGT. The CDR3 DNA reads as TGTGCCAGCAGTCGGGGACAGGGGGCTGAAGCTTTCTTT. Its translation is CASSRGQGAEAFF.

The rearrangement joins TRBV4-2 to TRBJ2-1; 9 bases map to TRBD2. Germline V gives CDR1 LGHNA, CDR2 YNFKEQ. This CDR3 has 17 residues. With V trimmed by 1 base and J by 8 bases, 12 bases remained unmatched. The CDR3 here is CASSQVEASGVSYEQFF. The CDR3 DNA follows: TGTGCCAGCAGCCAAGTTGAGGCTAGCGGGGTGTCTTATGAGCAGTTCTTC.

The chain carries TRBV19 and TRBJ2-2; 7 bases agree with TRBD1. The length of the CDR3 is 16 residues. V lost 6 bases and J lost 8; bases outside the gene matches: 15. CDR1 is LNHDA and CDR2 is SQIVND in the germline V gene (reference sequence). The CDR3 DNA follows: TGTGCCAGTAGCCTGGGGACAGACCAAGGGTCGGGGGAGCTGTTTTTT. It translates to CASSLGTDQGSGELFF.

The V gene is TRBV6-5, the J gene TRBJ2-3, with TRBD1 matching 7 bases. The V gene end was trimmed by 2 bases and the J gene end by 9 bases; junction bases not matched to a gene: 11. Germline values: CDR1 MNHEY, CDR2 SVGAGI. The CDR3 spans 15 residues. As DNA, the CDR3 is TGTGCCAGCAGTTACCAGGTACAGGGGAAGATAACGCAGTATTTT. It codes for CASSYQVQGKITQYF.

This rearrangement joins TRBV5-1 to TRBJ2-7; TRBD2 might be the D (5 bases). Germline CDR1 and CDR2: SGHRS and YFSETQ. The length of the CDR3 is 13 residues. With 0 bases removed from V and 6 bases from J, the gap between germline ends came to 10 bases. The CDR3 DNA sequence: TGCGCCAGCAGCTTGGACGGGATTGTCGAGCAGTACTTC. Protein: CASSLDGIVEQYF.

This chain connects TRBV10-3 to TRBJ1-1; D possibly corresponds to TRBD1 (6 bases). The V end was cut by 6 bases, the J end by 7 bases, with 9 bases between. This CDR3 spans 11 amino acids. Looked up from germline, CDR1 is ENHRY and CDR2 is SYGVKD. CDR3 nucleotides: TGTGCCATCAGCGGACAGTTTGAAGCTTTCTTT. This translates into CAISGQFEAFF.

The chain recombines TRBV12-3 or TRBV12-4 with TRBJ1-1; D is unclear. This CDR3 has 12 residues. V was trimmed by 2 bases and J by 11 bases, leaving 12 bases between them. The CDR3 coding sequence is TGTGCCAGCAGTTTAACGGGGTCTAGCGCTTTCTTT. Protein product: CASSLTGSSAFF.

The chain carries TRBV3-1 (or the pseudogene TRBV3-2) and TRBJ1-2; 11 bases match TRBD1. This CDR3 contains 13 residues. Germline CDR1 and CDR2: LGHDT and YNNKEL (reference sequence). V lost 7 bases and J lost 8; bases outside the gene matches: 6. CDR3 loop: CASNGQGAGGYTF. The CDR3 DNA is TGTGCCAGCAACGGACAGGGGGCTGGCGGCTACACCTTC.

This sequence joins TRBV14 and TRBJ1-2; weak D call: TRBD1 (6 bases). CDR1 and CDR2 (germline): SGHDN, FVKESK. The CDR3 is made up of 14 amino acids. Trimming left V 4 bases short and J 7 bases short, with 16 bases between. The CDR3 DNA reads as TGTGCCAGCAGCCCCCATCGGGGGGCTAGTGGCTACACCTTC. Its translation is CASSPHRGASGYTF.

The rearrangement joins TRBV24-1 to TRBJ1-2; D remains unclear. Germline-derived CDR1 and CDR2 are KGHDR and SFDVKD. With 7 bases removed from V and 5 bases from J, the gap between germline ends came to 13 bases. This CDR3 has 13 residues. This chain's CDR3 is CATSEGLRYGYTF. The CDR3 coding sequence is TGTGCCACCAGCGAGGGCCTCCGGTATGGCTACACCTTC.

The chain combines TRBV5-1 with TRBJ1-1; 7 nucleotides align to TRBD1. This CDR3 comprises 14 residues. Per germline, CDR1 SGHRS and CDR2 YFSETQ. J gave up 8 bases and V 2 bases, and 9 bases lay outside the gene matches. The CDR3 nucleotides are TGCGCCAGCAGCTTATTTCCCGGGACAGACGAAGCTTTCTTT. As protein: CASSLFPGTDEAFF.

This clone has just a few counts. This sequence joins TRBV2 and TRBJ1-2; 7 nucleotides agree with TRBD1. CDR3 length: 10 amino acids. J lost 7 bases, V lost 8 bases, and 1 base had no gene match. Looked up from germline, CDR1 is SNHLY and CDR2 is FYNNEI. CDR3 in amino acids: CASHRGGYTF. The CDR3 bases are TGTGCCAGCCACAGGGGTGGCTACACCTTC.

V and J are TRBV6-5 and TRBJ1-4, with D unclear. Trimming removed 10 bases from V and 2 bases from J, with 14 bases in between. The CDR3 spans 14 residues. Germline CDR1 is MNHEY and CDR2 is SVGAGI. For the CDR3, the DNA is TGTGCCACCGCGAGCGACGGTACTAATGAAAAACTGTTTTTT. The encoded protein is CATASDGTNEKLFF.

The rearrangement joins TRBV3-1 (or the pseudogene TRBV3-2) to TRBJ1-2, with D tentatively TRBD1 (6 bases). The CDR3 contains 13 residues. CDR1 is LGHDT and CDR2 is YNNKEL in the germline V gene (reference sequence). V was pared by 5 bases and J by 6 bases, with 13 bases between. The CDR3 DNA reads TGTGCCAGCAGCAAACAGGGTGGGGATGGCTACACCTTC. The encoded protein is CASSKQGGDGYTF.